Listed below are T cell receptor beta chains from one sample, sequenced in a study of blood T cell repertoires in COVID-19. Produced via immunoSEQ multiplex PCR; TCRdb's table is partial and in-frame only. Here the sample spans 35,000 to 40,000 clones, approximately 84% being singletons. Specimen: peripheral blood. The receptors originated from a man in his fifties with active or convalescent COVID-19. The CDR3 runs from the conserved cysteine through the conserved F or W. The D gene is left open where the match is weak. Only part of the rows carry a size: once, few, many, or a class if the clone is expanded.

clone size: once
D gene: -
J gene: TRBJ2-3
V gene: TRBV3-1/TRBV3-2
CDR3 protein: CASSQVYRVDSTDTQYF
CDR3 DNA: TGTGCCAGCAGCCAAGTTTACAGGGTTGATAGCACAGATACGCAGTATTTT

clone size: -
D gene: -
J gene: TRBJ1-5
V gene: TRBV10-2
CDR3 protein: CASSLQGDQPQHF
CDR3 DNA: TGCGCCAGCAGTCTCCAGGGTGATCAGCCCCAGCATTTT

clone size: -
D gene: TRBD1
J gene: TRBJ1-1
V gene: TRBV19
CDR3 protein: CASNRGQQNTEAFF
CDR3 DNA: TGTGCCAGTAATCGGGGACAGCAGAACACTGAAGCTTTCTTT

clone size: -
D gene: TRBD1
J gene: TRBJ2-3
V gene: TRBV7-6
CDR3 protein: CASSSRQGGTDTQYF
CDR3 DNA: TGTGCCAGCAGCTCAAGACAGGGGGGCACAGATACGCAGTATTTT

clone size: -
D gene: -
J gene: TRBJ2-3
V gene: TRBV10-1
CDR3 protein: CASSESRDTQYF
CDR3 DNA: TGCGCCAGCAGTGAATCCAGGGATACGCAGTATTTT

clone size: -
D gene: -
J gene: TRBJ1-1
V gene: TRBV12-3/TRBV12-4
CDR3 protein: CASSLAENTEAFF
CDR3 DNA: TGTGCCAGCAGTTTGGCTGAGAACACTGAAGCTTTCTTT

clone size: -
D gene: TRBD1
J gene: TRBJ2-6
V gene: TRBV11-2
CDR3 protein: CASSLSRDSYSGANVLTF
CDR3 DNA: TGTGCCAGCAGCTTATCCCGGGACAGCTACTCTGGGGCCAACGTCCTGACTTTC

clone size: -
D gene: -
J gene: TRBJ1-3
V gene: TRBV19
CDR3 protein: CASRSRSGTGNTIYF
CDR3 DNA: TGTGCCAGTAGATCGCGCTCGGGGACTGGAAACACCATATATTTT

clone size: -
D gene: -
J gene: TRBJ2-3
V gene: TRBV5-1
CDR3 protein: CASSLAFGDTQYF
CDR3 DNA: TGCGCCAGCAGCTTGGCGTTCGGAGATACGCAGTATTTT

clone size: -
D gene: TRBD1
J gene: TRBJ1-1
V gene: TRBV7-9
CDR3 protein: CASSLGTGEAFF
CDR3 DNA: TGTGCCAGCAGCTTAGGGACAGGTGAAGCTTTCTTT

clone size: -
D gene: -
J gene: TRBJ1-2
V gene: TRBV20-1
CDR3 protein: CSAIGLEGYTF
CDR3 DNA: TGCAGTGCCATCGGACTCGAGGGCTACACCTTC

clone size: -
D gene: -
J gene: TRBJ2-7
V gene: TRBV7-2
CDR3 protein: CASSPPFRNSGYEQYF
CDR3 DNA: TGTGCCAGCAGCCCCCCTTTTCGAAATAGCGGTTACGAGCAGTACTTC

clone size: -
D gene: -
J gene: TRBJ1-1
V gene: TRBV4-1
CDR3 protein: CASSQEWQMNTEAFF
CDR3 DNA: TGCGCCAGCAGCCAAGAATGGCAGATGAACACTGAAGCTTTCTTT

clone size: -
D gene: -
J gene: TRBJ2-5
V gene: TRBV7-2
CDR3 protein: CASSPGMGLETQYF
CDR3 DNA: TGTGCCAGCAGCCCAGGGATGGGCTTGGAGACCCAGTACTTC

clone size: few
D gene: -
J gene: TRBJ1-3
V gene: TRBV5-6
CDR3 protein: CASSSTGTGNTIYF
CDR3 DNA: TGTGCCAGCAGCTCTACAGGGACTGGAAACACCATATATTTT

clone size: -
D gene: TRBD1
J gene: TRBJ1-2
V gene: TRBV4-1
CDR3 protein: CASSQGTGEFYGYTF
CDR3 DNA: TGCGCCAGCAGCCAAGGGACAGGGGAGTTCTATGGCTACACCTTC

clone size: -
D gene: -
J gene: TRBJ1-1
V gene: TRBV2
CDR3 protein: CASSRDGGNTEAFF
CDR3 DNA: TGTGCCAGCAGCCGGGACGGGGGGAACACTGAAGCTTTCTTT

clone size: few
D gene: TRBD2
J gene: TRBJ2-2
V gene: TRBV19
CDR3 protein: CASKAGANTGELFF
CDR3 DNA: TGTGCCAGTAAGGCGGGGGCGAACACCGGGGAGCTGTTTTTT

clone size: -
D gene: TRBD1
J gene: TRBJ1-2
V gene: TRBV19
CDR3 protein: CASSIFHLTGSIGYTF
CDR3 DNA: TGTGCCAGTAGTATCTTTCACTTGACAGGGTCAATTGGCTACACCTTC

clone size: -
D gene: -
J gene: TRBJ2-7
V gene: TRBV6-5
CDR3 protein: CASTKTLPAYEQYF
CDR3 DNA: TGTGCCAGCACAAAGACTCTCCCGGCCTACGAGCAGTACTTC

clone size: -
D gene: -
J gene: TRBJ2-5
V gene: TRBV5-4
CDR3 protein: CASSLVSVGAGETQYF
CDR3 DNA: TGTGCCAGCAGCTTGGTCTCAGTAGGGGCGGGGGAGACCCAGTACTTC